A selection of T cell receptor beta chains follows, all from one sample in a study of OX40 agonist ivuxolimab in advanced cancers. TCRdb keeps only in-frame clones here, not all; method: immunoSEQ multiplex PCR. The data hold over 150,000 clones, with 94% observed a single time. Material: CD4+ or CD8+ T cells sorted from blood, obtained in a trial of the OX40 agonist ivuxolimab. Receptors originate from an adult with an advanced solid tumor such as melanoma, head and neck, liver or kidney cancer. Both conserved end residues are part of each CDR3. A D gene is named only where the DNA matches it firmly. Size tells how often a clone was seen (once, few, many) or the class of an expanded clone, and some rows leave it out.

clone_size,v_call,d_call,j_call,cdr3_nt,cdr3_aa
-,TRBV28,-,TRBJ2-5,TGTGCCAGCAGTTTAGACCGGGAGAAGACCCAGTACTTC,CASSLDREKTQYF
-,TRBV7-2,-,TRBJ2-7,TGTGCCAGCAGCTACAGGGTATCCTACGAGCAGTACTTC,CASSYRVSYEQYF
-,TRBV7-2,-,TRBJ2-1,TGTGCCAGCAGCCCCCAGGAGTACAATGAGCAGTTCTTC,CASSPQEYNEQFF
few,TRBV19,-,TRBJ1-5,TGTGCCAGTAGTATCAAGGCCACAGGGAGCAATCAGCCCCAGCATTTT,CASSIKATGSNQPQHF
-,TRBV11-2,-,TRBJ1-6,TGTGCCAGCAGCACCAGACAGAGGTTTAATTCACCCCTCCACTTT,CASSTRQRFNSPLHF
-,TRBV5-1,TRBD1,TRBJ1-1,TGCGCCAGCAGCCACGACAGGGGAAACACTGAAGCTTTCTTT,CASSHDRGNTEAFF
-,TRBV7-2,-,TRBJ2-2,TGTGCCAGCAGCTTGAGGGGGTCGAACACCGGGGAGCTGTTTTTT,CASSLRGSNTGELFF
-,TRBV7-9,-,TRBJ2-7,TGTGCCAGCAGCGGGAGGGCAGGGGCCCCCTACGAGCAGTACTTC,CASSGRAGAPYEQYF
-,TRBV6-5,-,TRBJ2-7,TGTGCCAGCAGTCTACAGACTGGTAGCTCCTACGAGCAGTACTTC,CASSLQTGSSYEQYF
-,TRBV7-2,TRBD2,TRBJ2-7,TGTGCCAGCAGCTCCCGAGGGGGACTAGCGGGCCCCTCCTACGAGCAGTACTTC,CASSSRGGLAGPSYEQYF
-,TRBV6-6,TRBD1,TRBJ2-3,TGTGCCAGCAGTTACTTGACAGGGGATACGCAGTATTTT,CASSYLTGDTQYF
-,TRBV19,-,TRBJ2-7,TGTGCCAGTAGTGCCCAAGGGGGAGCTGGGCAGTACTTC,CASSAQGGAGQYF
few,TRBV7-9,-,TRBJ1-2,TGTGCCAGCAGCTTAGACGTTAGGGGATATGGCTACACCTTC,CASSLDVRGYGYTF
once,TRBV19,-,TRBJ2-5,TGTGCCAGTAGTATAGTTGCCCACCTGGGAGAGACCCAGTACTTC,CASSIVAHLGETQYF
-,TRBV18,TRBD1,TRBJ2-7,TGTGCCAGCTCACCGGACAGGAGTATCCACGAGCAGTACTTC,CASSPDRSIHEQYF
-,TRBV5-1,-,TRBJ2-7,TGCGCCAGCAGCTTGGTAGGCAGCTCCTCTCTTGTTTACGAGCAGTACTTC,CASSLVGSSSLVYEQYF
-,TRBV29-1,-,TRBJ2-3,TGCAGCGTTGAGGTCGCCAGCTCCACAGATACGCAGTATTTT,CSVEVASSTDTQYF
-,TRBV6-7,TRBD2,TRBJ2-1,TGTGCCACCAACTGGGGACTAGCGGGAGCTGAGTATGAGCAGTTCTTC,CATNWGLAGAEYEQFF
-,TRBV7-2,-,TRBJ2-7,TGTGCCAGCAGCTTAGCACGGGGCCCAGCGCAACCCTACGAGCAGTACTTC,CASSLARGPAQPYEQYF
-,TRBV19,-,TRBJ2-7,TGTGCCAGTATGGGGCCGGGGGAGCAGAAACCCTACGAGCAGTACTTC,CASMGPGEQKPYEQYF
few,TRBV10-3,-,TRBJ1-2,TGTGCCATCAGTGAGATAATGGCCAGGGTAGATCGTGGCTACACCTTC,CAISEIMARVDRGYTF
-,TRBV28,-,TRBJ1-4,TGTGCCAGCAGTTTAGCCCCAACGGTCATCGGTGAAAAACTGTTTTTT,CASSLAPTVIGEKLFF
-,TRBV6-4,-,TRBJ2-7,TGTGCCAGCAGTGGCGGGGCTCTTACCTACGAGCAGTACTTC,CASSGGALTYEQYF